One and the same sample provided the 23 T cell receptor beta chains below, sequenced in a study of technical replicates of blood from a few donors. TCRdb's table, derived via immunoSEQ multiplex PCR, lists solely in-frame clones and lacks some. Here the sample spans over 50,000 clones, about 86% being singletons. The sequenced sample was PBMCs. These receptor sequences come from a human donor in good health. Some clones in this sample may be carry-over from other donors' samples.

The chain employs TRBV2 and TRBJ1-2; TRBD1 aligns across 9 bases. After removal of 8 bases from V and 8 bases from J, the junction contained 12 bases not matched to a gene. This CDR3 has 14 amino acids. Germline values: CDR1 SNHLY, CDR2 FYNNEI. The CDR3, as DNA: TGTGCCAGCTGTCCCGCCGGGACAGGGCTCGGCTACACCTTC. Its translation is CASCPAGTGLGYTF.

The chain carries TRBV10-1 and TRBJ2-1, with 9 bases lining up with TRBD2. This CDR3 is 17 amino acids long. Germline CDR1 WNHNN, CDR2 SYGVQD (reference sequence). Trimming took 3 bases from V and 9 from J; bases not matched to a gene: 15. This chain's CDR3 is CASSDLVSGGPPSEQFF. In DNA, the CDR3 is TGCGCCAGCAGTGACTTAGTTAGCGGGGGCCCCCCGAGTGAGCAGTTCTTC.

The J gene is TRBJ1-2, the V gene TRBV28; 9 bases are shared with TRBD1. Germline loops: CDR1 MDHEN, CDR2 SYDVKM. With 5 bases clipped from V and 2 bases from J, the junction kept 6 bases outside the gene matches. CDR3 size: 15 residues. This CDR3 reads CASSTPGQGNYGYTF. The DNA for the CDR3 is TGTGCCAGCAGTACACCGGGACAGGGAAACTATGGCTACACCTTC.

The rearrangement links TRBV5-1 to TRBJ2-3, with 10 bases identical to TRBD2. Germline values: CDR1 SGHRS, CDR2 YFSETQ. V dropped 0 bases and J dropped 2; count of bases not matched to a gene: 6. This CDR3 has 17 amino acids. CDR3 sequence (DNA): TGCGCCAGCAGCTTGGTAGCGGGAGGCCCTGTCACAGATACGCAGTATTTT. This gives the protein CASSLVAGGPVTDTQYF.

The V gene is TRBV7-2, the J gene TRBJ1-2; tentatively, D is TRBD1 (5 bases). The CDR3 contains 14 residues. V was trimmed by 5 bases and J by 4 bases, leaving 14 bases between them. Per the germline V gene, CDR1 is SGHTA and CDR2 is FQGNSA. CDR3 sequence: CASSPGTLGYGYTF. The CDR3 DNA follows: TGTGCCAGCAGCCCCGGGACTCTCGGCTATGGCTACACCTTC.

The chain joins TRBV5-1 to TRBJ2-2; D perhaps matches TRBD1 (5 bases). CDR1 is SGHRS and CDR2 is YFSETQ in the germline V gene. V lost 2 bases and J lost 0, with 11 bases in between. The CDR3 contains 16 residues. The CDR3 DNA follows: TGCGCCAGCAGCTTTAGAGAAGGGGCGAACACCGGGGAGCTGTTTTTT. Residues: CASSFREGANTGELFF.

The rearrangement uses TRBV30 and TRBJ1-3, with D unresolved. The CDR3 runs 13 residues. The V end was cut by 0 bases, the J end by 3 bases, with 6 bases between. Germline V gene lookup returns CDR1 GTSNPN and CDR2 SVGIG (reference sequence). CDR3 DNA: TGTGCCTGGAGTGTACTTCGTGGAAACACCATATATTTT. Translation: CAWSVLRGNTIYF.

The rearrangement uses TRBV4-2 and TRBJ2-1; 12 nucleotides align to TRBD2. CDR1 LGHNA and CDR2 YNFKEQ come from the germline V gene. With 4 bases clipped from V and 3 bases from J, the junction kept 4 bases outside the gene matches. The CDR3 is 16 residues long. This chain's CDR3 is CASSLELAGGYNEQFF. The CDR3 DNA follows: TGTGCCAGCAGCCTTGAACTAGCGGGAGGCTACAATGAGCAGTTCTTC.

This clone was picked up one time. The CDR3, as DNA: TGCGCCAGCGGGAGGACACTTAACACCGGGGAGCTGTTTTTT. Its protein product is CASGRTLNTGELFF. The chain uses TRBV5-1 and TRBJ2-2, with D possibly being TRBD2 (6 bases). The CDR3 is 14 amino acids. Trimming removed 7 bases from V and 2 bases from J, with 12 bases in between. Germline CDR1 and CDR2: SGHRS and YFSETQ.

This clone was observed a handful of times. J is TRBJ1-1 and V is TRBV19, with D maybe TRBD1 (6 bases). CDR1 LNHDA and CDR2 SQIVND come from the germline V gene (reference sequence). The CDR3 is 12 residues long. V was cut by 7 bases and J by 9 bases, with 15 bases left in between. As DNA, the CDR3 is TGTGCCAGTAAAGAGCAGGGGTTAAAAGCTTTCTTT. This encodes CASKEQGLKAFF.

A remark on this clone: Different DNA sequences within this sample yield the same CDR3. The rearrangement links TRBV2 to TRBJ1-2, with D unresolved. CDR3 length: 13 amino acids. Germline V gene sequence: CDR1 SNHLY, CDR2 FYNNEI. V lost 4 bases and J lost 4, with 10 bases in between. As DNA, the CDR3 is TGTGCCAGCAGTGCGGAAGGGAGCTATGGCTACACCTTC. Translation: CASSAEGSYGYTF.

This clone showed up just a few times. The chain combines TRBV7-2 with TRBJ1-2, with a tentative D call TRBD1 (5 bases). CDR1 SGHTA and CDR2 FQGNSA come from the germline V gene. CDR3 length: 12 residues. Trimming cost V 6 bases and J 5 bases, with 10 bases left between them. The CDR3 spells CASSTGVYGYTF. DNA for the CDR3: TGTGCCAGCAGTACAGGTGTTTATGGCTACACCTTC.

This chain joins TRBV19 and TRBJ1-3; TRBD1 aligns across 8 bases. There are 15 residues in the CDR3. V gave up 4 bases and J gave up 3 bases; unmatched junction bases: 5. Germline V gene lookup returns CDR1 LNHDA and CDR2 SQIVND (reference sequence). The CDR3 nucleotides are TGTGCCAGTAGTACGCTGGACAGGGATGGAAACACCATATATTTT. It translates to CASSTLDRDGNTIYF.

This rearrangement joins TRBV4-1 to TRBJ2-2, with 7 positions matching TRBD2. Unmatched junction bases numbered 7, after V lost 2 bases and J lost 4 bases. From germline, CDR1 is MGHRA and CDR2 YSYEKL. This CDR3 spans 16 amino acids. For the CDR3, the DNA is TGCGCCAGCAGCCAATGGGAGGGGACGGTCACCGGGGAGCTGTTTTTT. Its protein product is CASSQWEGTVTGELFF.

The rearrangement joins TRBV19 to TRBJ1-6; a possible D gene is TRBD1 (6 bases). With 5 bases removed from V and 9 bases from J, the gap between germline ends came to 14 bases. The germline gives CDR1 LNHDA, CDR2 SQIVND (reference sequence). The CDR3 covers 14 residues. CDR3 sequence: CASSGPRDISPLHF. The CDR3 coding sequence is TGTGCCAGTAGTGGACCCCGGGACATTTCACCCCTCCACTTT. Drawing the rest from reference TRBV19 and TRBJ1-6, the complete variable domain is DGGITQSPKYLFRKEGQNVTLSCEQNLNHDAMYWYRQDPGQGLRLIYYSQIVNDFQKGDIAEGYSVSREKKESFPLTVTSAQKNPTAFYLCASSGPRDISPLHFGNGTRLTVT.

The chain recombines TRBV10-1 with TRBJ1-3; TRBD1 matches at 7 bases. The junction had 7 bases not matched to a gene; V was cut back by 6 bases and J by 2 bases. There are 15 residues in the CDR3. Germline-derived CDR1 and CDR2 are WNHNN and SYGVQD (reference sequence). The CDR3 loop is CASSETGVAGNTIYF. CDR3 sequence (DNA): TGCGCCAGCAGCGAAACAGGGGTAGCTGGAAACACCATATATTTT.

The gene calls are TRBV10-3 and TRBJ2-7, with D perhaps matching TRBD1 (6 bases). V lost 3 bases and J 1 base, leaving 13 bases between the germline ends. Germline values: CDR1 ENHRY, CDR2 SYGVKD. The CDR3 runs to 15 residues. CDR3 nucleotide sequence: TGTGCCATCAGTGATCAACAGGGAAGGTCCTACGAGCAGTACTTC. This codes for CAISDQQGRSYEQYF.

The chain employs TRBV5-6 and TRBJ2-4; 8 bases line up with TRBD1. The germline gives CDR1 SGHDT, CDR2 YYEEEE. The V gene end was trimmed by 4 bases and the J gene end by 6 bases; junction bases not matched to a gene: 9. The CDR3 totals 15 residues. In DNA, the CDR3 is TGTGCCAGCAGCAAACCAGGGGGCGGGATAAACATTCAGTACTTC. It translates to CASSKPGGGINIQYF.

V is TRBV14 and J is TRBJ1-2, with D uncertain. The germline V and J ends were trimmed by 4 bases and 8 bases, with 14 bases remaining between them. Germline V gives CDR1 SGHDN, CDR2 FVKESK. This CDR3 has 13 amino acids. The CDR3 protein is CASSPTGVDGYTF. DNA for the CDR3: TGTGCCAGCAGCCCGACCGGGGTCGACGGCTACACCTTC.

This chain connects TRBV5-1 to TRBJ2-5; 7 bases agree with TRBD1. Germline V gene sequence: CDR1 SGHRS, CDR2 YFSETQ. V shed 4 bases, J shed 4 bases, and the junction held 4 bases outside the gene matches. CDR3 size: 13 residues. The DNA of the CDR3 is TGCGCCAGCAGCCCCCAGGGGGTAGAGACCCAGTACTTC. Its protein product is CASSPQGVETQYF.

V is TRBV7-2 and J is TRBJ1-2; D is unresolved. V was cut by 4 bases and J by 5 bases, with 20 bases left in between. The CDR3 sequence is 16 residues long. The germline CDR1 and CDR2 sequences are SGHTA and FQGNSA. In DNA, the CDR3 is TGTGCCAGCAGCTCCCCTGGTCTCGGCGGTACATATGGCTACACCTTC. Its protein is CASSSPGLGGTYGYTF.

CDR3 region: CASTPDNEQFF. CDR3 nucleotides: TGTGCCAGCACCCCGGACAATGAGCAGTTCTTC. The chain employs TRBV2 and TRBJ2-1, with unresolved D. The CDR3 is made up of 11 amino acids. Trimming removed 7 bases from V and 5 bases from J, with 6 bases in between. Germline V gives CDR1 SNHLY, CDR2 FYNNEI. Full variable domain (rest looked up from reference TRBV2 and TRBJ2-1): EPEVTQTPSHQVTQMGQEVILRCVPISNHLYFYWYRQILGQKVEFLVSFYNNEISEKSEIFDDQFSVERPDGSNFTLKIRSTKLEDSAMYFCASTPDNEQFFGPGTRLTVL.

V is TRBV13 and J is TRBJ1-4; 8 bases are a match to TRBD1. With V trimmed by 4 bases and J by 2 bases, 6 bases remained unmatched. The CDR3 length is 16 residues. Germline CDR1 reads PRHDT; CDR2 reads FYEKMQ (reference sequence). CDR3 loop: CASSSTGDRTNEKLFF. The CDR3 DNA follows: TGTGCCAGCAGCTCGACAGGGGATCGTACTAATGAAAAACTGTTTTTT.